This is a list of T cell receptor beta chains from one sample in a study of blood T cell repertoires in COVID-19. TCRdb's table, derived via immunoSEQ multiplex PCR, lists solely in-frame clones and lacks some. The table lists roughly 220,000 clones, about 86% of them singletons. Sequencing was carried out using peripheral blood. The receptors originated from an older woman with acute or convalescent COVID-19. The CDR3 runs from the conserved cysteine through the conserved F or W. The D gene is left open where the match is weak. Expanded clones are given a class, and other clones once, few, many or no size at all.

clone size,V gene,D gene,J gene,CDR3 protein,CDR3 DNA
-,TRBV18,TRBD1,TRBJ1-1,CASSRIGSGGVVTRGTEAFF,TGTGCCAGCTCCCGCATTGGAAGCGGGGGGGTAGTTACCAGGGGGACTGAAGCTTTCTTT
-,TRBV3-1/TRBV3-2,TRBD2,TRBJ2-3,CASSPSLGGDTQYF,TGTGCCAGCAGCCCAAGCCTCGGGGGGGATACGCAGTATTTT
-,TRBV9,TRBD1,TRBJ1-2,CASSDRTGSYGYTF,TGTGCCAGCAGCGATCGGACAGGGAGCTATGGCTACACCTTC
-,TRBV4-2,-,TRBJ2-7,CASSHSSGPSTREQYF,TGTGCCAGCAGCCATTCAAGCGGCCCCTCTACCCGCGAGCAGTACTTC
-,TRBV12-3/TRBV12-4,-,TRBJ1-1,CASSPVLSTEAFF,TGTGCCAGCAGTCCGGTCCTGAGCACTGAAGCTTTCTTT
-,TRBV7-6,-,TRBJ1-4,CASSVRGEKLFF,TGTGCCAGCAGCGTCCGAGGGGAAAAACTGTTTTTT
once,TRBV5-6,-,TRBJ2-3,CASSRRGWGSLGDTQYF,TGTGCCAGCAGTCGCAGGGGCTGGGGGTCGCTAGGGGATACGCAGTATTTT
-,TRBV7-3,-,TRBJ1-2,CASSLRSGGQYTF,TGTGCCAGCAGCTTAAGGTCCGGGGGGCAGTACACCTTC
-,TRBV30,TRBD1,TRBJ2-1,CAWRQGAYNEQFF,TGTGCCTGGAGGCAGGGGGCCTACAATGAGCAGTTCTTC
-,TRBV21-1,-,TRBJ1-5,CASGTGINPQHF,TGTGCCAGCGGTACGGGGATTAATCCCCAGCATTTT
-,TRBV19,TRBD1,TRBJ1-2,CASRVGQGLHGVGYTF,TGTGCCAGTAGAGTAGGACAGGGGCTCCACGGCGTTGGCTACACCTTC
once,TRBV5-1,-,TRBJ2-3,CASSLAGSLLDTQYF,TGCGCCAGCAGCTTGGCAGGCTCGCTTCTGGATACGCAGTATTTT
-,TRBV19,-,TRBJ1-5,CASSLQGGNQPQHF,TGTGCCAGTAGTTTACAGGGTGGCAATCAGCCCCAGCATTTT
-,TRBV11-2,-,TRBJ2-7,CASSFQGYEQYF,TGTGCCAGCAGCTTCCAGGGTTACGAGCAGTACTTC
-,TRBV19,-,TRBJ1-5,CASSIETVTNQPQHF,TGTGCCAGTAGTATAGAGACAGTTACCAATCAGCCCCAGCATTTT
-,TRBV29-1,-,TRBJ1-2,CSVWGDYGYTF,TGCAGCGTCTGGGGGGACTATGGCTACACCTTC
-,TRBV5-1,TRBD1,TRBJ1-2,CASRPYPGQGDYGYTF,TGCGCCAGCAGACCGTACCCGGGACAGGGCGACTATGGCTACACCTTC
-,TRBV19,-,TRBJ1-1,CASSSTENTEAFF,TGTGCCAGTAGTTCGACAGAGAACACTGAAGCTTTCTTT
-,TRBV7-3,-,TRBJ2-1,CASSLRAAPYNEQFF,TGTGCCAGCAGCTTAAGGGCCGCTCCCTACAATGAGCAGTTCTTC
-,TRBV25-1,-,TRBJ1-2,CASSPRYGVYGYTF,TGTGCCAGCAGTCCACGGTACGGAGTTTATGGCTACACCTTC
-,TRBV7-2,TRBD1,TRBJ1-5,CASSPTGAINQPQHF,TGTGCCAGCAGCCCCACAGGGGCCATCAATCAGCCCCAGCATTTT
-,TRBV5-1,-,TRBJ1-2,CASSPAGELNYGYTF,TGCGCCAGCAGCCCGGCGGGGGAACTCAACTATGGCTACACCTTC
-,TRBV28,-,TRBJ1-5,CASRNAEGVSNQPQHF,TGTGCCAGCAGGAACGCCGAGGGGGTAAGCAATCAGCCCCAGCATTTT
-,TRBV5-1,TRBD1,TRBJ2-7,CASSVTPGQSYEQYF,TGCGCCAGCAGCGTAACCCCGGGACAGAGCTACGAGCAGTACTTC
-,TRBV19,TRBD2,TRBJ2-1,CASRETSGRNEQFF,TGTGCCAGTAGGGAGACTAGCGGGCGCAATGAGCAGTTCTTC
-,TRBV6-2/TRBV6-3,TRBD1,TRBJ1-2,CASSPTRTGALYGYTF,TGTGCCAGCAGCCCTACCCGGACAGGAGCACTCTATGGCTACACCTTC
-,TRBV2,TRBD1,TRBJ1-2,CASAGTDYGYTF,TGTGCCAGCGCAGGGACAGACTATGGCTACACCTTC
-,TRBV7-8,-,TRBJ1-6,CASSLQSSPLHF,TGTGCCAGCAGCCTACAGTCGTCACCCCTCCACTTT
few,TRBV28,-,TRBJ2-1,CASSPLPLSAGLSYNEQFF,TGTGCCAGCAGTCCCCTACCCTTGTCGGCGGGGCTCTCCTACAATGAGCAGTTCTTC
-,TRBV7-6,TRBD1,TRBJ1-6,CASSLADGQGSSPLHF,TGTGCCAGCAGCTTAGCGGATGGACAGGGGAGTTCACCCCTCCACTTT
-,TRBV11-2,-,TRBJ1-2,CASSLDPAGFYGYTF,TGTGCCAGCAGCTTAGATCCGGCAGGGTTCTATGGCTACACCTTC
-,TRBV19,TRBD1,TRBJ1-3,CASSTNRGSAGNTIYF,TGTGCCAGTAGTACTAACAGGGGATCGGCTGGAAACACCATATATTTT
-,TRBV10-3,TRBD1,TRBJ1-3,CAISEGGTAGNTIYF,TGTGCCATCAGTGAAGGAGGGACAGCTGGAAACACCATATATTTT
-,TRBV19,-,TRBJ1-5,CASSIGSGYVSQHF,TGTGCCAGTAGTATAGGTTCAGGGTATGTTTCCCAGCATTTT
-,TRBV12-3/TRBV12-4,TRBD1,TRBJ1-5,CASSTGGKPQHF,TGTGCCAGCAGTACAGGGGGTAAGCCCCAGCATTTT
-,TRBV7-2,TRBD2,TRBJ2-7,CASSPNTGTSGERYEQYF,TGTGCCAGCAGCCCCAACACCGGGACTAGCGGGGAGAGGTACGAGCAGTACTTC
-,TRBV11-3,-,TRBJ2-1,CASSLGGPSSYNEQFF,TGTGCCAGCAGCTTGGGGGGGCCCAGCTCCTACAATGAGCAGTTCTTC
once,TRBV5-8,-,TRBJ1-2,CASSLYPRQDDMYGYTF,TGTGCCAGCAGCTTGTACCCCAGACAGGATGATATGTATGGCTACACCTTC